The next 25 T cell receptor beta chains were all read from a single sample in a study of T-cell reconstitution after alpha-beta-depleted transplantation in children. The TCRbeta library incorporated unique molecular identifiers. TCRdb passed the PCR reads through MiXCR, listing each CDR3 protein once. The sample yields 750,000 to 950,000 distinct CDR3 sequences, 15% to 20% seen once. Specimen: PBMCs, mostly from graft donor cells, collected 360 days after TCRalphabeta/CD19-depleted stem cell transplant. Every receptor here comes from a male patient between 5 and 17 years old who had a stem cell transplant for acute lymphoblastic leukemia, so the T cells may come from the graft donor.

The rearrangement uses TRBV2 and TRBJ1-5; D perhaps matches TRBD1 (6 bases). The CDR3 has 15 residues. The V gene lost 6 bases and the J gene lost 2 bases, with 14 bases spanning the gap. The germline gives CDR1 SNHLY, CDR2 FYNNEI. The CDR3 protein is CASSLAGTRNQPQHF. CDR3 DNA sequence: TGTGCCAGCAGCCTGGCCGGGACACGCAATCAGCCCCAGCATTTT.

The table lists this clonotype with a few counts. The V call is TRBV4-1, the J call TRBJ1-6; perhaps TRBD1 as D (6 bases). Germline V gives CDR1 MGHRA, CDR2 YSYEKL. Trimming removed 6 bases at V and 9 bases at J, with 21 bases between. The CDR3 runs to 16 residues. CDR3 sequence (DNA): TGCGCCAGCAGTCACTTGGGCAGGGACATAGGTTCACCCCTCCACTTT. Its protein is CASSHLGRDIGSPLHF.

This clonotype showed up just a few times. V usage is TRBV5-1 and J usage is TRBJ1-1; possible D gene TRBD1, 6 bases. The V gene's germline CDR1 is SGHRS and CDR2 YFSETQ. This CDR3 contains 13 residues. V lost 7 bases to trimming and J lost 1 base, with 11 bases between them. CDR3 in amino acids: CASFKDRNTEAFF. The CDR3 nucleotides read TGCGCCAGCTTTAAGGACAGGAACACTGAAGCTTTCTTT.

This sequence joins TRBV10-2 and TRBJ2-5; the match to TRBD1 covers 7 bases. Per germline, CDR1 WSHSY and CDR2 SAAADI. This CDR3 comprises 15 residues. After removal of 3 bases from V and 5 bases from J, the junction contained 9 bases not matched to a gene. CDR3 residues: CASSEWTGRGETQYF. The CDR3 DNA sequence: TGCGCCAGCAGTGAATGGACAGGTCGAGGTGAGACCCAGTACTTC.

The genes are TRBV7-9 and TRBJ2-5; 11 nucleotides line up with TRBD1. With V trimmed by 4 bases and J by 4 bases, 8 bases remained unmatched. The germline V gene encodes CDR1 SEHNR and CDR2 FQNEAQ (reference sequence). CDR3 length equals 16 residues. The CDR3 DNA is TGTGCCAGCAGCTCCGCCCGGGACAGGGGGGTAGAGACCCAGTACTTC. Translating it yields CASSSARDRGVETQYF.

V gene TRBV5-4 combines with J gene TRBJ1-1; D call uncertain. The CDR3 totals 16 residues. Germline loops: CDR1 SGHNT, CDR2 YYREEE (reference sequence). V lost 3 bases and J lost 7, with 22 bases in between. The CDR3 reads CASSSVTGRPSFEAFF. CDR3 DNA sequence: TGTGCCAGCAGCTCGGTTACGGGGAGGCCGTCCTTTGAAGCTTTCTTT.

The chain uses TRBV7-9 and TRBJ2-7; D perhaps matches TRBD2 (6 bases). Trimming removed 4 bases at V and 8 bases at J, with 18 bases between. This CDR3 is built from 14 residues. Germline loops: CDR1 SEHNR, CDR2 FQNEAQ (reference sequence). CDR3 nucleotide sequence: TGTGCCAGCAGCTACGGCGGGACGGCGGGCAAGCAGTACTTC. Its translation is CASSYGGTAGKQYF.

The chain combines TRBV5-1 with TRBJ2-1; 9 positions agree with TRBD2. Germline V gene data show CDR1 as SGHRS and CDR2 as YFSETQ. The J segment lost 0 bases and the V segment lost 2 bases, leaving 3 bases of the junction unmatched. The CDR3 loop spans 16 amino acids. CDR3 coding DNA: TGCGCCAGCAGCTTTAATAGCGGGGGCTCCTACAATGAGCAGTTCTTC. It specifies CASSFNSGGSYNEQFF.

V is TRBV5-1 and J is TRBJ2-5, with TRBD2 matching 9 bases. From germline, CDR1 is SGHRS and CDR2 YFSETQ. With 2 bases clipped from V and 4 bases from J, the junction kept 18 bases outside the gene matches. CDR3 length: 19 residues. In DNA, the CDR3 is TGCGCCAGCAGCTTTATCCTTGCGTCTAGCGGGACATCGGGAGAGACCCAGTACTTC. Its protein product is CASSFILASSGTSGETQYF.

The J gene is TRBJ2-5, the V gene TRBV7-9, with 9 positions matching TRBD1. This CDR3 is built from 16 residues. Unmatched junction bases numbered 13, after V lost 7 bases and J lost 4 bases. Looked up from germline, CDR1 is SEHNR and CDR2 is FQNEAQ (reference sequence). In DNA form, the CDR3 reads TGTGCCAGCACCCGCGGGGGACAGGGTAGAGGAGAGACCCAGTACTTC. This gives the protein CASTRGGQGRGETQYF.

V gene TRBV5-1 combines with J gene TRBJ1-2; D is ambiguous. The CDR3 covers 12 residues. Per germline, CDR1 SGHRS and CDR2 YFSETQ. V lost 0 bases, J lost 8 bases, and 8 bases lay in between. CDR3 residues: CASSLDSLGYTF. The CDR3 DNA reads TGCGCCAGCAGCTTGGACAGTCTCGGCTACACCTTC.

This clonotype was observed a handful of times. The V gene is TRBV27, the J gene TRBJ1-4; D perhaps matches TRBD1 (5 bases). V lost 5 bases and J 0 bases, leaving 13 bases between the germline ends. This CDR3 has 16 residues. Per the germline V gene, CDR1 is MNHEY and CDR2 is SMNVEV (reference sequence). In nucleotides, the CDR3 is TGTGCCAGCAGTGAAGGGCCGGGGCCAACTAATGAAAAACTGTTTTTT. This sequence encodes CASSEGPGPTNEKLFF.

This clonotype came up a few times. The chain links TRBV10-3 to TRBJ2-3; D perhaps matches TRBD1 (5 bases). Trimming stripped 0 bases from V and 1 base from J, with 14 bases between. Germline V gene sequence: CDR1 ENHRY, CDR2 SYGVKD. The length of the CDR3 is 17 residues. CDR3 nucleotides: TGTGCCATCAGTGAGTCGAAGGGCAGACAGCGCACAGATACGCAGTATTTT. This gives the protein CAISESKGRQRTDTQYF.

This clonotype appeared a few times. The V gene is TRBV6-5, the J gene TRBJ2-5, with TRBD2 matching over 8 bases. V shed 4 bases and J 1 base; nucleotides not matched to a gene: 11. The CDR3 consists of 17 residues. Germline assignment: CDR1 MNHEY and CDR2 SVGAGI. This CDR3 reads CASSWVGGAGLQETQYF. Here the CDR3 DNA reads TGTGCCAGCAGTTGGGTCGGGGGGGCGGGGCTCCAAGAGACCCAGTACTTC.

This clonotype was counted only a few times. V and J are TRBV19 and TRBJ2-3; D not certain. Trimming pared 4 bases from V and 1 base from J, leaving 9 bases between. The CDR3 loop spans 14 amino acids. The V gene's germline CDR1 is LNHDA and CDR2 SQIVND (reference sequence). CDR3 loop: CASSSMSGTDTQYF. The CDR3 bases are TGTGCCAGTAGTAGCATGAGCGGCACAGATACGCAGTATTTT.

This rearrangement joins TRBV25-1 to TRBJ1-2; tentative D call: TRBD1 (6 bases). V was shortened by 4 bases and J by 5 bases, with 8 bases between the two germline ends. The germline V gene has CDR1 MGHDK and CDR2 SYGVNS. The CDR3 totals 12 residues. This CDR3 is CASSGRGYGYTF. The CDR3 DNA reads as TGTGCCAGCAGTGGCAGGGGATATGGCTACACCTTC.

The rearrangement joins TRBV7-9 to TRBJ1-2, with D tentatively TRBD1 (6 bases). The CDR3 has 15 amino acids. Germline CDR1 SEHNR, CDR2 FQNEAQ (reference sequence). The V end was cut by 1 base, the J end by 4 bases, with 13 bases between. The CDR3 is CASSLGGDTFYGYTF. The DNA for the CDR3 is TGTGCCAGCAGCTTAGGGGGGGACACCTTCTATGGCTACACCTTC.

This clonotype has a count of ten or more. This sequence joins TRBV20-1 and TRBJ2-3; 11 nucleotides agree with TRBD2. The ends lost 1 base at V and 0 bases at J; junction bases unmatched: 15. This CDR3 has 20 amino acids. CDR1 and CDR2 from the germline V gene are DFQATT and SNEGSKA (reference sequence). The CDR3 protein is CSARARGLAVKRSSTDTQYF. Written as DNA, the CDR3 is TGCAGTGCTAGAGCCAGGGGACTAGCGGTTAAACGATCTAGCACAGATACGCAGTATTTT.

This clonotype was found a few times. The CDR3 region has the DNA TGTGCCAGCAGTCCCCTAGCGGGAGGCAAAAACATTCAGTACTTC. The encoded protein is CASSPLAGGKNIQYF. The chain couples TRBV6-1 to TRBJ2-4; 11 bases match TRBD2. The trim removed 5 bases at V and 3 bases at J, leaving 3 bases unmatched. CDR1 and CDR2 (germline): MNHNS, SASEGT. The CDR3 sequence is 15 residues long.

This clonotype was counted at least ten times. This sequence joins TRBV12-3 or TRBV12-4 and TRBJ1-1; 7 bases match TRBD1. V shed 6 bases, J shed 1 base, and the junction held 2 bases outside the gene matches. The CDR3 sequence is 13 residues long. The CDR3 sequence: CASRGQENTEAFF. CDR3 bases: TGTGCCAGCAGAGGACAGGAGAACACTGAAGCTTTCTTT.

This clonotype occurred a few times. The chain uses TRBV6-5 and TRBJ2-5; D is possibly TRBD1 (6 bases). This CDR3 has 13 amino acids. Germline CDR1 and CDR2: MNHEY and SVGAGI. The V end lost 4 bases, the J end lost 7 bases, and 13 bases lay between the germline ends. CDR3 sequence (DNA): TGTGCCAGCAGTTCCAGGGGATACGGGACCCAGTACTTC. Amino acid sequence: CASSSRGYGTQYF.

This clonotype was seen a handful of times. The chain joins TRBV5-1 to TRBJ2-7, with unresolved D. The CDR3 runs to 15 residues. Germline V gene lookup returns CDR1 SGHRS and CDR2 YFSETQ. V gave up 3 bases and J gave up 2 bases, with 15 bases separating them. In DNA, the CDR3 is TGCGCCAGCAGCTCCCACTCGGACGGCGCCTACGAGCAGTACTTC. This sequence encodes CASSSHSDGAYEQYF.

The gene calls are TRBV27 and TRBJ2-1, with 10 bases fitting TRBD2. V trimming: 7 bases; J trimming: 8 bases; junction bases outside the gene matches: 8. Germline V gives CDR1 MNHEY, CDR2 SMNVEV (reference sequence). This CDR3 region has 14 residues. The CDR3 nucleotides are TGTGCCAGCATGGTGCTAGCGGGAGAACATGAGCAGTTCTTC. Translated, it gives CASMVLAGEHEQFF.

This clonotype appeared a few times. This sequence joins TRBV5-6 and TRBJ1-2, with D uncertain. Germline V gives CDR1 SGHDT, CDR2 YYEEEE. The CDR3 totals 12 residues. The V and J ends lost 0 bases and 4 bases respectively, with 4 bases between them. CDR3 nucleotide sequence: TGTGCCAGCAGCTTGGTAAGCTATGGCTACACCTTC. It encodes CASSLVSYGYTF.

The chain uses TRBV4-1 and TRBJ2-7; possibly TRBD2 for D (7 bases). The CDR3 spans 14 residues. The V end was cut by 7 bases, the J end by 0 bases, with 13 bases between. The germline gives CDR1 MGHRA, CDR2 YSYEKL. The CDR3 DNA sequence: TGCGCCAGCAAGGGGGGGATCTTCTCCTACGAGCAGTACTTC. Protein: CASKGGIFSYEQYF.